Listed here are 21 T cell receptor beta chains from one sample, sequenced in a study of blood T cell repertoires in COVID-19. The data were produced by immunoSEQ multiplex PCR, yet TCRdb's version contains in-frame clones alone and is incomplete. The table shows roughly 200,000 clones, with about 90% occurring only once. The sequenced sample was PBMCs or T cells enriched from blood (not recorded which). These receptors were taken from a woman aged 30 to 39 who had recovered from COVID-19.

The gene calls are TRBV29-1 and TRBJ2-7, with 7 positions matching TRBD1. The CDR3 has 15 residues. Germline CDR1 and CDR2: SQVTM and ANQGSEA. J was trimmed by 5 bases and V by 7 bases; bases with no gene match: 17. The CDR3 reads CSARAGTGVTHEQYF. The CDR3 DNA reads TGCAGCGCTCGCGCCGGCACAGGGGTAACACACGAGCAGTACTTC.

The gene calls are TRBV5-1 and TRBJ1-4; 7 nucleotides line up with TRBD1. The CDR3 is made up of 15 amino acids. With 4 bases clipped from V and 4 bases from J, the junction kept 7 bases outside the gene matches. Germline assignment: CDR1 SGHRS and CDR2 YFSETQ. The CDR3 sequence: CASSTGTEINEKLFF. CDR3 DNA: TGCGCCAGCAGCACCGGGACAGAAATTAATGAAAAACTGTTTTTT.

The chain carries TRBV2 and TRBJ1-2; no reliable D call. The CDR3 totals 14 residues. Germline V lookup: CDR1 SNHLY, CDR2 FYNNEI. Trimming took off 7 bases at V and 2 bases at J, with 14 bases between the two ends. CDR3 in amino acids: CASIDDTLNYGYTF. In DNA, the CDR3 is TGTGCCAGCATCGACGACACTTTAAACTATGGCTACACCTTC.

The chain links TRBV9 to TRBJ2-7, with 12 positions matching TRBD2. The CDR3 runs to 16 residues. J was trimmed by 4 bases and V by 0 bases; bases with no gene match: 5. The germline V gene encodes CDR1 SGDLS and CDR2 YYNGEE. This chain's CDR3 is CASSVGLAGEGYEQYF. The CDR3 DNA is TGTGCCAGCAGCGTAGGACTAGCGGGAGAAGGATACGAGCAGTACTTC.

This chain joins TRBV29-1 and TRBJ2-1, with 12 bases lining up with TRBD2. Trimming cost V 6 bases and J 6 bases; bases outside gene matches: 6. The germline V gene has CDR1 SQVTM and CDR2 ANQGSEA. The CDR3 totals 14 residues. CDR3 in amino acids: CSVTTSGSVNEQFF. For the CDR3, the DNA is TGCAGCGTCACGACTAGCGGGAGCGTCAATGAGCAGTTCTTC.

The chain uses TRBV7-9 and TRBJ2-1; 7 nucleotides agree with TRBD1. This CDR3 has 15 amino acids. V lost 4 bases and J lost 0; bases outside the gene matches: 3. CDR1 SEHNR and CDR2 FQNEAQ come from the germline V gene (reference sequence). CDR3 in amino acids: CASSSKGASYNEQFF. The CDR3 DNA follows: TGTGCCAGCAGCTCTAAGGGGGCCTCCTACAATGAGCAGTTCTTC. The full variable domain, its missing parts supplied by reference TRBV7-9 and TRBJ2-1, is DTGVSQNPRHKITKRGQNVTFRCDPISEHNRLYWYRQTLGQGPEFLTYFQNEAQLEKSRLLSDRFSAERPKGSFSTLEIQRTEQGDSAMYLCASSSKGASYNEQFFGPGTRLTVL.

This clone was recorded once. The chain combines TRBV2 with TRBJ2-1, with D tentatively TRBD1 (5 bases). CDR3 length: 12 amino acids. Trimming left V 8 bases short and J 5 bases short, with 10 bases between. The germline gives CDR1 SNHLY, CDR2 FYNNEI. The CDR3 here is CASFQGNNEQFF. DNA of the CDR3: TGTGCCAGCTTTCAGGGAAACAATGAGCAGTTCTTC.

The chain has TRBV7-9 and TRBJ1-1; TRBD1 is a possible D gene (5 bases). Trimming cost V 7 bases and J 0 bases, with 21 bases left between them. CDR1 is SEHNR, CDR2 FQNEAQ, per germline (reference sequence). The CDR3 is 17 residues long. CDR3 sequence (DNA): TGTGCCAGCAACTCTCCCGGAGGGACTTATATGAACACTGAAGCTTTCTTT. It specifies CASNSPGGTYMNTEAFF.

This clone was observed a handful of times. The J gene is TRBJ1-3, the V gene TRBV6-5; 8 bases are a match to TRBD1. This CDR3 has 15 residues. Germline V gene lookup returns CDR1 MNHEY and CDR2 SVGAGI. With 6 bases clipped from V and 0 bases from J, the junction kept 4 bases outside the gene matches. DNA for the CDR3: TGTGCCAGCAGGGTAGGGACAGGCTCTGGAAACACCATATATTTT. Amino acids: CASRVGTGSGNTIYF.

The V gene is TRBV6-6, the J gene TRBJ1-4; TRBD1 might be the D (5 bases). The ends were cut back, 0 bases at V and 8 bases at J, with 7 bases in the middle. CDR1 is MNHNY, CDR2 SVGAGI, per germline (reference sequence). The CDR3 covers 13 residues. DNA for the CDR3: TGTGCCAGCAGTTACTCCCAGGGAGAAAAACTGTTTTTT. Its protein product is CASSYSQGEKLFF.

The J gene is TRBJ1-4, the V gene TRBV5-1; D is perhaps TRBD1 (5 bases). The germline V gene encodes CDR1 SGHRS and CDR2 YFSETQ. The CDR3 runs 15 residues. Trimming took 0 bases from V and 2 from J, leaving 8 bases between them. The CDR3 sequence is CASSLEGRTNEKLFF. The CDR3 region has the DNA TGCGCCAGCAGCTTGGAGGGGAGGACTAATGAAAAACTGTTTTTT.

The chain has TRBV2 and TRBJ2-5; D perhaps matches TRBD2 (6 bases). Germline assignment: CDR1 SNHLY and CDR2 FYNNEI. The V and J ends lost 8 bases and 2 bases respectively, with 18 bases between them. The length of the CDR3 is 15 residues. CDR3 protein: CASRSWGVVQETQYF. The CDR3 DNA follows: TGTGCCAGCCGCTCGTGGGGGGTGGTGCAAGAGACCCAGTACTTC.

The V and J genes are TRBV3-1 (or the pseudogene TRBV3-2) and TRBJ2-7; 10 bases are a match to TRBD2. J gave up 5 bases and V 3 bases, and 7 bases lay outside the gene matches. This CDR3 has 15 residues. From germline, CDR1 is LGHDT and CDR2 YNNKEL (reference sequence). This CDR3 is CASSQSGGAVDEQYF. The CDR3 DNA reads TGTGCCAGCAGCCAGAGCGGGGGGGCGGTTGACGAGCAGTACTTC.

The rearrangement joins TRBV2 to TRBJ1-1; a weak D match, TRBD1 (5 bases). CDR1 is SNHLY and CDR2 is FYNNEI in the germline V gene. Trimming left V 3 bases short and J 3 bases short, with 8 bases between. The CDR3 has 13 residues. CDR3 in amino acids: CASSEDIDTEAFF. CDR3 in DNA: TGTGCCAGCAGTGAGGACATAGACACTGAAGCTTTCTTT.

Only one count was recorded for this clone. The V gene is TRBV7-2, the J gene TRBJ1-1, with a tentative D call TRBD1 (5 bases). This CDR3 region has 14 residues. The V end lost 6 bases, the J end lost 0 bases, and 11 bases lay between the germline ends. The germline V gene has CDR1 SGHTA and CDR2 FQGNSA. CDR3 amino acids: CASSTDTLNTEAFF. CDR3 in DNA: TGTGCCAGCAGTACGGACACCCTGAACACTGAAGCTTTCTTT.

The CDR3 loop is CASSFSWEGLNEQFF. As DNA, the CDR3 is TGTGCCAGCAGTTTTTCGTGGGAGGGCCTGAATGAGCAGTTCTTC. J is TRBJ2-1 and V is TRBV28; the match to TRBD2 covers 7 bases. The V gene end was trimmed by 3 bases and the J gene end by 7 bases; junction bases not matched to a gene: 9. The length of the CDR3 is 15 residues. Germline V gene lookup returns CDR1 MDHEN and CDR2 SYDVKM.

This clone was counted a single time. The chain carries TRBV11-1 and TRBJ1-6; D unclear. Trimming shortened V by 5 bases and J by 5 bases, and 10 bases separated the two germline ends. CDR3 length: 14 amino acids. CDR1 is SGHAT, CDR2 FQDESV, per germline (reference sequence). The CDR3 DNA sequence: TGTGCCAGCAGCCGTGCGGCGAATAATTCACCCCTCCACTTT. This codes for CASSRAANNSPLHF.

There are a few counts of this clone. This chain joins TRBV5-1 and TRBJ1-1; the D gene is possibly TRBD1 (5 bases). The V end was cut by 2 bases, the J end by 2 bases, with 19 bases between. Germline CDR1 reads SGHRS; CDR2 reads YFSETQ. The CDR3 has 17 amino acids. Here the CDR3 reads CASSLRYGGSPNTEAFF. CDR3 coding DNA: TGCGCCAGCAGCTTAAGGTACGGGGGATCACCTAACACTGAAGCTTTCTTT.

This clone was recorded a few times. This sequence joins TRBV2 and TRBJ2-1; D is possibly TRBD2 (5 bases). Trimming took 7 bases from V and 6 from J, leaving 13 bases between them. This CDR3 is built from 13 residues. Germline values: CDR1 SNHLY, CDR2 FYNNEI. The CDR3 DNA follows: TGTGCCAGCAAAAGACGGACTTCCAATGAGCAGTTCTTC. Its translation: CASKRRTSNEQFF.

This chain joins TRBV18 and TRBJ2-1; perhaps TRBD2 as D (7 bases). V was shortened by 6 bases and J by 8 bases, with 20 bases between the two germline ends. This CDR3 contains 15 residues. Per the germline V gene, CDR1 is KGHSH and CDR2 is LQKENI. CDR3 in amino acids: CASSLRGGAIDEQFF. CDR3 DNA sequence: TGTGCCAGCTCCCTGAGAGGGGGGGCCATCGATGAGCAGTTCTTC.

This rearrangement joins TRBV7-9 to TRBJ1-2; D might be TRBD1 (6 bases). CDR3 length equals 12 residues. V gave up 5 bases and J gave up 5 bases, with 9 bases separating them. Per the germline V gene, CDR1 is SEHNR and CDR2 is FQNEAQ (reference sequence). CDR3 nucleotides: TGTGCCAGCAGCCAGGACAGTTATGGCTACACCTTC. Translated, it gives CASSQDSYGYTF.